Included here is one TCR beta chain sequence, with context. The sample comes from a study of blood T cell repertoires in COVID-19. Sequencing was performed with immunoSEQ multiplex PCR; in TCRdb, only in-frame clones are kept and a portion is missing. The data hold about 160,000 clones, with around 78% observed a single time. Participants, 18 to 89 years old, spanned about two dozen US areas. The specimen sequenced was PBMCs or T cells enriched from blood (not recorded which). The clonotype comes from a woman aged 50 to 65 who had recovered from COVID-19.

CDR3 coding DNA: TGTGCCACCAGCAGTCGACGGGGAGAAGAGACCCAGTACTTC. Its protein is CATSSRRGEETQYF. The V call is TRBV15, the J call TRBJ2-5; D may be TRBD2 (5 bases). V lost 3 bases to trimming and J lost 3 bases, with 11 bases between them. The germline gives CDR1 LNHNV, CDR2 YYDKDF (reference sequence). This CDR3 is built from 14 residues. The variable domain in full, with the rest retrieved from reference TRBV15 and TRBJ2-5, is DAMVIQNPRYQVTQFGKPVTLSCSQTLNHNVMYWYQQKSSQAPKLLFHYYDKDFNNEADTPDNFQSRRPNTSFCFLDIRSPGLGDTAMYLCATSSRRGEETQYFGPGTRLLVL.